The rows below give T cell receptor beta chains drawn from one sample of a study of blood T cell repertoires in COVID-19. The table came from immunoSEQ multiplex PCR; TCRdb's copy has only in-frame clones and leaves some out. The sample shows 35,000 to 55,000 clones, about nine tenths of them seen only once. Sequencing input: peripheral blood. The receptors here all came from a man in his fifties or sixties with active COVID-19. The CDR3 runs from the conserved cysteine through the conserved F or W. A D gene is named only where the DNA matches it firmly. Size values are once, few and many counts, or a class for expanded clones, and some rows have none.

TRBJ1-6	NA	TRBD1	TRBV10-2	CASRPGTGNSPLHF	TGCGCCAGCAGGCCCGGGACAGGAAATTCACCCCTCCACTTT
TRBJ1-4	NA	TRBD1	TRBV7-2	CASSLLGQGNEKLFF	TGTGCCAGCAGCTTACTGGGACAGGGAAATGAAAAACTGTTTTTT
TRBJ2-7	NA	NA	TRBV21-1	CASSPSRLAGAYYEQYF	TGTGCCAGCAGCCCCTCGAGACTAGCGGGGGCGTACTACGAGCAGTACTTC
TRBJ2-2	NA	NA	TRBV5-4	CASSLPRAGALPGELFF	TGTGCCAGCAGCTTACCCCGGGCGGGGGCCCTCCCCGGGGAGCTGTTTTTT
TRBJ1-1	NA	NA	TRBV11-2	CASSIGQIMNTEAFF	TGTGCCAGCAGTATCGGACAGATCATGAACACTGAAGCTTTCTTT
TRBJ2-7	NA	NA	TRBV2	CASSVQGNEQYF	TGTGCCAGCAGTGTTCAGGGAAACGAGCAGTACTTC
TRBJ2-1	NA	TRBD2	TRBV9	CASSLNRLAATYNEQFF	TGTGCCAGCAGCTTGAACCGACTAGCGGCAACTTACAATGAGCAGTTCTTC
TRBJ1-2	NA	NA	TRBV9	CASSPSDLLGGYTF	TGTGCCAGCAGCCCAAGCGACCTCCTCGGGGGCTACACCTTC
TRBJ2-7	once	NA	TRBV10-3	CATRHSTQEQYF	TGTGCCACCCGGCACAGTACCCAGGAGCAGTACTTC
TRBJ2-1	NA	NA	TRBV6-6	CASSKTSSYNEQFF	TGTGCCAGCAGTAAGACTAGCTCCTACAATGAGCAGTTCTTC
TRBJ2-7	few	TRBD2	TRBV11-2	CASRPLSGIRSYEQYF	TGTGCCAGCAGGCCGCTCAGCGGGATACGGAGCTACGAGCAGTACTTC
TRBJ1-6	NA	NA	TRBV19	CASRGDRNYNSPLHF	TGTGCCAGTAGGGGTGACAGGAACTATAATTCACCCCTCCACTTT
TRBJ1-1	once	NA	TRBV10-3	CAMVGGPNTEAFF	TGTGCCATGGTGGGGGGGCCGAACACTGAAGCTTTCTTT
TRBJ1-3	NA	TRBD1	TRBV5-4	CASSSGTGVSGNTIYF	TGTGCCAGCAGCTCCGGGACAGGAGTCTCTGGAAACACCATATATTTT
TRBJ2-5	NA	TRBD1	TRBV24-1	CATSDWGQFAETQYF	TGTGCCACCAGTGATTGGGGACAGTTCGCGGAGACCCAGTACTTC
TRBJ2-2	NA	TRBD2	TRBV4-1	CASSQLAGARKGELFF	TGCGCCAGCAGCCAACTAGCGGGAGCGCGGAAAGGGGAGCTGTTTTTT
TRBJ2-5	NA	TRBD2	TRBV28	CASSLVAGRYQETQYF	TGTGCCAGCAGTTTAGTAGCGGGGAGGTACCAAGAGACCCAGTACTTC
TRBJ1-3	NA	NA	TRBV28	CASSFWASSGNTIYF	TGTGCCAGCAGTTTCTGGGCAAGCTCTGGAAACACCATATATTTT
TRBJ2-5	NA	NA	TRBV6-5	CASRPQTGVEETQYF	TGTGCCAGCAGACCTCAGACGGGGGTGGAAGAGACCCAGTACTTC
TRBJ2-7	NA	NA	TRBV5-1	CASSFTGTPSYEQYF	TGCGCCAGCAGCTTTACCGGGACACCTTCCTACGAGCAGTACTTC
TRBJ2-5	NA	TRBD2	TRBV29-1	CSLREGPTGTQYF	TGCAGCCTGAGGGAGGGCCCGACGGGGACCCAGTACTTC
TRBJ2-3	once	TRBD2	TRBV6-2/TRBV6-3	CASSYPAGAGTDTQYF	TGTGCCAGCAGTTACCCAGCGGGAGCCGGCACAGATACGCAGTATTTT
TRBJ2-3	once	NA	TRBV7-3	CASSSRLDTDTQYF	TGTGCCAGCAGCTCAAGACTCGACACAGATACGCAGTATTTT
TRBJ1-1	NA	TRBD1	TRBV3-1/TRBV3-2	CASSPEVQGELQFWNTEAFF	TGTGCCAGCAGCCCCGAGGTACAGGGGGAGTTACAGTTTTGGAACACTGAAGCTTTCTTT
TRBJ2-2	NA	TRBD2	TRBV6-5	CASLRGTGGGELFF	TGTGCCAGCCTCCGCGGAACGGGGGGTGGGGAGCTGTTTTTT
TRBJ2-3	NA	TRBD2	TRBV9	CASSVATPTSGLTDTQYF	TGTGCCAGCAGCGTAGCTACGCCGACTAGCGGCCTCACAGATACGCAGTATTTT
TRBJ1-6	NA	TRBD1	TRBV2	CASSPGTGINSPLHF	TGTGCCAGCAGTCCAGGGACAGGGATCAATTCACCCCTCCACTTT
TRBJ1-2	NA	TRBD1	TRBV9	CASSHSRGSVDGYTF	TGTGCCAGCAGCCATTCCAGGGGGTCGGTGGATGGCTACACCTTC
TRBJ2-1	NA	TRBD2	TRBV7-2	CASSSGLAGYNEQFF	TGTGCCAGCAGCTCAGGACTAGCGGGATACAATGAGCAGTTCTTC
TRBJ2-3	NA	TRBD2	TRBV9	CASSNSGSADTQYF	TGTGCCAGCAGCAATAGCGGGAGTGCAGATACGCAGTATTTT
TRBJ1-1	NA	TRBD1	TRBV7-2	CASRPGGANTEAFF	TGTGCCAGCAGACCAGGGGGCGCGAACACTGAAGCTTTCTTT
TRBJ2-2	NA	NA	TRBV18	CASSPLSTSTGELFF	TGTGCCAGCTCACCCCTATCTACCTCCACCGGGGAGCTGTTTTTT
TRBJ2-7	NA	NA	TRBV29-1	CSVGQGTYEQYF	TGCAGCGTTGGGCAGGGGACCTACGAGCAGTACTTC
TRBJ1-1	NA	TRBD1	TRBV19	CASSIVLFRTGVEEDTEAFF	TGTGCCAGTAGTATAGTATTATTTCGGACAGGGGTAGAGGAGGACACTGAAGCTTTCTTT
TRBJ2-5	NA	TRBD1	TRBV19	CATGVQETQYF	TGTGCAACAGGGGTCCAAGAGACCCAGTACTTC
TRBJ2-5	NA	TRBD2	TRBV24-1	CATSDTTGGAETQYF	TGTGCCACCAGTGATACGACGGGGGGGGCAGAGACCCAGTACTTC
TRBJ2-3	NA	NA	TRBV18	CASSLLSGTDTQYF	TGTGCCAGCTCATTGCTCTCGGGAACAGATACGCAGTATTTT
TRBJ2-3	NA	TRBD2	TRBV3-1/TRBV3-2	CASSRRGTSRRTDTQYF	TGTGCCAGCAGTCGTCGAGGGACTAGCAGACGCACAGATACGCAGTATTTT
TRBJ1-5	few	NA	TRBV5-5	CASSLLPSNQPQHF	TGTGCCAGCAGCCTCCTTCCTAGCAATCAGCCCCAGCATTTT
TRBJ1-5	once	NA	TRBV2	CASSGSQRYQPQHF	TGTGCCAGCAGTGGGTCACAGAGATATCAGCCCCAGCATTTT
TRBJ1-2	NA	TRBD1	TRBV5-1	CASSSTGTGGNYGYTF	TGCGCCAGCAGCTCTACCGGGACAGGCGGTAACTATGGCTACACCTTC
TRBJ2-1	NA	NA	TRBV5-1	CASSLVAGTAMNEQFF	TGCGCCAGCAGCTTGGTAGCGGGGACAGCAATGAATGAGCAGTTCTTC
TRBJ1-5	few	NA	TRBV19	CASSETAYSNQPQHF	TGTGCCAGTAGTGAGACAGCATATAGCAATCAGCCCCAGCATTTT
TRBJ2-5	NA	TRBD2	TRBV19	CASSTLGGRQETQYF	TGTGCCAGTAGTACCCTAGGCGGGAGACAGGAGACCCAGTACTTC
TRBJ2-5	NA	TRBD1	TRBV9	CASSPNPLLRQGQTQYF	TGTGCCAGCAGCCCCAACCCGTTACTTAGACAGGGACAGACCCAGTACTTC
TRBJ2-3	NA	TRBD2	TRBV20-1	CSASLAGATDTQYF	TGCAGTGCTAGTCTAGCGGGAGCCACAGATACGCAGTATTTT
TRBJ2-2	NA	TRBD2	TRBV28	CASSLGGTPGGELFF	TGTGCCAGCAGTCTCGGGGGGACCCCCGGCGGGGAGCTGTTTTTT
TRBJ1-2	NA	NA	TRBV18	CASSPRESNYGYTF	TGTGCCAGCTCCCCCCGTGAGTCTAACTATGGCTACACCTTC
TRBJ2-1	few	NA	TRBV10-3	CAISDSWESSYNEQFF	TGTGCCATCAGTGATAGTTGGGAGAGCTCCTACAATGAGCAGTTCTTC
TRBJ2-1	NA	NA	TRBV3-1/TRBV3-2	CASSQDGETSYNEQFF	TGTGCCAGCAGCCAAGACGGAGAAACCTCCTACAATGAGCAGTTCTTC